Presented here are 18 T cell receptor beta chains from one specimen sequenced in a study of cytomegalovirus exposure and HLA in healthy donors. Clones were read by immunoSEQ multiplex PCR, and TCRdb kept only the in-frame ones, dropping some. The data show 200,000 or so clones, about 90% seen once. Sequences were obtained from PBMCs. The source of these receptors is a woman aged 18-30 years in good health and CMV-seronegative.

The rearrangement uses TRBV27 and TRBJ2-7, with D perhaps matching TRBD2 (5 bases). The CDR3 extends over 14 amino acids. Looked up from germline, CDR1 is MNHEY and CDR2 is SMNVEV (reference sequence). V was pared by 3 bases and J by 0 bases, with 9 bases between. CDR3 nucleotides: TGTGCCAGCAGTTTCAGAGGGAACTCCTACGAGCAGTACTTC. It is translated as CASSFRGNSYEQYF.

This clone was counted a single time. The chain combines TRBV5-1 with TRBJ2-1; TRBD2 matches at 11 bases. The CDR3 is 16 residues long. The germline gives CDR1 SGHRS, CDR2 YFSETQ. V shed 0 bases and J 4 bases; nucleotides not matched to a gene: 3. CDR3 sequence (DNA): TGCGCCAGCAGCTTGGGAGGGACTAGCGGTTACAATGAGCAGTTCTTC. Protein product: CASSLGGTSGYNEQFF.

This clone was observed a single time. The chain joins TRBV5-1 to TRBJ1-1, with D perhaps matching TRBD1 (6 bases). Trimming removed 2 bases from V and 3 bases from J, with 8 bases in between. This CDR3 contains 13 residues. Germline V gene sequence: CDR1 SGHRS, CDR2 YFSETQ. CDR3 DNA: TGCGCCAGCAGCTTCTCAGGGGACACTGAAGCTTTCTTT. Encoded protein: CASSFSGDTEAFF.

The chain employs TRBV7-9 and TRBJ1-4; D is uncertain. Germline V gene sequence: CDR1 SEHNR, CDR2 FQNEAQ (reference sequence). CDR3 length: 15 residues. V was shortened by 2 bases and J by 4 bases, with 11 bases between the two germline ends. CDR3 DNA: TGTGCCAGCAGCTTAACAGCGGCGCTTAATGAAAAACTGTTTTTT. Its protein product is CASSLTAALNEKLFF.

The chain carries TRBV6-1 and TRBJ2-1, with 8 nucleotides matching TRBD2. This CDR3 comprises 17 residues. With V trimmed by 3 bases and J by 7 bases, 14 bases remained unmatched. From germline, CDR1 is MNHNS and CDR2 SASEGT. The CDR3 loop is CASSDRGGALFGNEQFF. In DNA, the CDR3 is TGTGCCAGCAGTGATCGGGGGGGGGCTTTATTCGGTAATGAGCAGTTCTTC.

The chain links TRBV2 to TRBJ1-4, with 10 bases fitting TRBD1. The CDR3 runs to 14 residues. Losses at the gene ends were 6 bases for V and 8 bases for J; bases not matched to a gene: 6. Germline V gives CDR1 SNHLY, CDR2 FYNNEI. The DNA for the CDR3 is TGTGCCAGCAGGGTGACAGGGGGCCGAGAAAAACTGTTTTTT. Translation gives CASRVTGGREKLFF. The whole variable domain, filled in from reference TRBV2 and TRBJ1-4, reads EPEVTQTPSHQVTQMGQEVILRCVPISNHLYFYWYRQILGQKVEFLVSFYNNEISEKSEIFDDQFSVERPDGSNFTLKIRSTKLEDSAMYFCASRVTGGREKLFFGSGTQLSVL.

The gene calls are TRBV7-9 and TRBJ1-5; possibly TRBD1 for D (5 bases). Germline lookup yields CDR1 SEHNR and CDR2 FQNEAQ (reference sequence). The length of the CDR3 is 14 residues. V lost 0 bases and J lost 9, with 12 bases in between. CDR3 region: CASSLAQTTGPQHF. The DNA for the CDR3 is TGTGCCAGCAGCTTAGCACAGACCACAGGGCCCCAGCATTTT.

The gene calls are TRBV7-2 and TRBJ1-1; 8 bases match TRBD1. The CDR3 is 14 amino acids. J was trimmed by 2 bases and V by 5 bases; bases with no gene match: 4. CDR1 and CDR2 from the germline V gene are SGHTA and FQGNSA. CDR3 nucleotide sequence: TGTGCCAGCAGCCTGGACAGGGCCAACACTGAAGCTTTCTTT. Amino acid sequence: CASSLDRANTEAFF.

The chain couples TRBV11-1 to TRBJ1-1; tentatively, D is TRBD1 (5 bases). CDR3 length: 13 amino acids. The germline gives CDR1 SGHAT, CDR2 FQDESV (reference sequence). With 1 base removed from V and 8 bases from J, the gap between germline ends came to 11 bases. DNA of the CDR3: TGTGCCAGCAGCTTAGATGGGGCTGGGGAAGCTTTCTTT. It encodes CASSLDGAGEAFF.

This clone was counted once. The chain recombines TRBV10-1 with TRBJ2-3; 9 nucleotides line up with TRBD2. V was pared by 2 bases and J by 4 bases, with 7 bases of the junction left unmatched. CDR3 length: 16 residues. CDR1 and CDR2 from the germline V gene are WNHNN and SYGVQD (reference sequence). This CDR3 reads CASSEIGSGRSDTQYF. DNA of the CDR3: TGCGCCAGCAGTGAGATAGGTAGCGGGAGATCAGATACGCAGTATTTT.

This sequence joins TRBV9 and TRBJ1-1; the match to TRBD1 covers 10 bases. CDR3 size: 16 residues. The ends lost 0 bases at V and 3 bases at J; junction bases unmatched: 5. CDR1 is SGDLS and CDR2 is YYNGEE in the germline V gene. The DNA for the CDR3 is TGTGCCAGCAGCGTAGGGACAGGGGGTTTCTACACTGAAGCTTTCTTT. This sequence encodes CASSVGTGGFYTEAFF.

The chain couples TRBV7-8 to TRBJ2-3; 7 nucleotides align to TRBD2. V shed 5 bases, J shed 2 bases, and the junction held 10 bases outside the gene matches. There are 16 residues in the CDR3. CDR1 and CDR2 from the germline V gene are SGHVS and FQNEAQ. The CDR3 DNA reads as TGTGCCAGCAGCCCTAGGACTAGAGTAACCACAGATACGCAGTATTTT. It yields the protein CASSPRTRVTTDTQYF.

This chain links TRBV7-2 with TRBJ1-1; D is ambiguous. Looked up from germline, CDR1 is SGHTA and CDR2 is FQGNSA. V gave up 7 bases and J gave up 1 base, with 16 bases separating them. The CDR3 extends over 15 amino acids. The CDR3 sequence is CASIPQAFTNTEAFF. Written as DNA, the CDR3 is TGTGCCAGCATCCCCCAGGCGTTTACGAACACTGAAGCTTTCTTT.

V usage is TRBV5-1 and J usage is TRBJ1-3; D call uncertain. The CDR3 runs to 16 residues. V lost 4 bases to trimming and J lost 0 bases, with 14 bases between them. Germline lookup yields CDR1 SGHRS and CDR2 YFSETQ. CDR3 sequence reads: CASSPRSVGSGNTIYF. The CDR3 DNA reads as TGCGCCAGCAGCCCCAGGTCAGTGGGCTCTGGAAACACCATATATTTT.

This clone was counted once. The gene calls are TRBV7-8 and TRBJ2-7; tentatively, D is TRBD2 (6 bases). Per the germline V gene, CDR1 is SGHVS and CDR2 is FQNEAQ. There are 18 residues in the CDR3. Trimming cost V 3 bases and J 0 bases, with 21 bases left between them. The CDR3 bases are TGTGCCAGCAGCTTTGGGACTCCCACACGGCTTTACTCCTACGAGCAGTACTTC. Translated: CASSFGTPTRLYSYEQYF.

The rearrangement links TRBV30 to TRBJ2-2, with a possible D match to TRBD1 (6 bases). The V end lost 0 bases, the J end lost 4 bases, and 15 bases lay between the germline ends. CDR1 and CDR2 from the germline V gene are GTSNPN and SVGIG (reference sequence). CDR3 length: 16 residues. The CDR3 DNA sequence: TGTGCCTGGAGTGTATTCAGGACAGAAATCACCGGGGAGCTGTTTTTT. As protein: CAWSVFRTEITGELFF.

This rearrangement joins TRBV7-9 to TRBJ2-7, with D maybe TRBD2 (5 bases). Germline lookup yields CDR1 SEHNR and CDR2 FQNEAQ (reference sequence). The CDR3 spans 12 residues. The ends were cut back, 5 bases at V and 12 bases at J, with 17 bases in the middle. The CDR3 region is CASSASTGIRYF. The DNA for the CDR3 is TGTGCCAGCAGCGCTTCAACCGGGATTAGGTACTTC.

The J gene is TRBJ2-7, the V gene TRBV6-1; TRBD1 matches at 9 bases. V shed 8 bases and J 3 bases; nucleotides not matched to a gene: 5. Germline V gene lookup returns CDR1 MNHNS and CDR2 SASEGT. The CDR3 has 13 amino acids. The CDR3 is CASRDRVSYEQYF. CDR3 bases: TGTGCCAGCCGGGACAGGGTGAGCTACGAGCAGTACTTC.